Presented here are 12 T cell receptor beta chains from one specimen sequenced in a study of blood T cell repertoires in COVID-19. Profiled with immunoSEQ multiplex PCR; TCRdb holds only in-frame clones, not every one. The sample shows some 180,000 clones, more than 75% of them seen only once. Sequencing input: peripheral blood. The receptors here all came from a woman aged 55-75 years with COVID-19, enrolled during active disease.

This clone was picked up one time. This chain connects TRBV28 to TRBJ2-7, with D maybe TRBD2 (6 bases). V lost 5 bases to trimming and J lost 2 bases, with 16 bases between them. Germline V gives CDR1 MDHEN, CDR2 SYDVKM. The CDR3 loop spans 15 amino acids. CDR3 residues: CASSQSRLVAYEQYF. CDR3 coding DNA: TGTGCCAGCAGTCAAAGCCGACTAGTCGCCTACGAGCAGTACTTC.

The sample holds one count of this clone. This rearrangement joins TRBV5-5 to TRBJ2-7; 10 nucleotides align to TRBD1. After removal of 5 bases from V and 4 bases from J, the junction contained 15 bases not matched to a gene. Germline V gene sequence: CDR1 SGHKS, CDR2 YYEKEE (reference sequence). This CDR3 is built from 17 residues. The CDR3 DNA sequence: TGTGCCAGCAGGACCGTAGCTGGGACAGGGGTTCAGTACGAGCAGTACTTC. Protein: CASRTVAGTGVQYEQYF.

This clone was detected a few times. This CDR3 reads CASKGTRNQPQHF. The CDR3, as DNA: TGTGCCAGCAAGGGGACACGGAATCAGCCCCAGCATTTT. The chain employs TRBV28 and TRBJ1-5, with D possibly TRBD1 on 6 matching bases. Germline values: CDR1 MDHEN, CDR2 SYDVKM. V lost 7 bases, J lost 4 bases, and 11 bases lay in between. This CDR3 is 13 amino acids long.

J is TRBJ2-1 and V is TRBV7-2, with 13 bases matching TRBD2. The CDR3 consists of 15 residues. The germline CDR1 and CDR2 sequences are SGHTA and FQGNSA. Germline trimming cut 5 bases from V and 7 bases from J; bases unmatched to any gene: 5. CDR3 in amino acids: CASSEGLAGVNEQFF. CDR3 bases: TGTGCCAGCAGCGAAGGACTAGCGGGAGTGAATGAGCAGTTCTTC.

The chain links TRBV5-4 to TRBJ2-5; 12 bases match TRBD2. The V segment lost 9 bases and the J segment 3 bases; nucleotides outside the gene matches: 15. This CDR3 has 17 residues. Germline lookup yields CDR1 SGHNT and CDR2 YYREEE (reference sequence). CDR3 loop: CATAPWGLAGQEETQYF. The CDR3 DNA is TGTGCCACCGCCCCCTGGGGACTAGCGGGCCAGGAAGAGACCCAGTACTTC.

Worth noting for this clone: Other DNA sequences within the sample encode an identical CDR3. This chain joins TRBV6-5 and TRBJ2-1, with 11 bases that match TRBD2. The CDR3 runs to 16 residues. CDR1 and CDR2 (germline): MNHEY, SVGAGI. V lost 0 bases, J lost 7 bases, and 5 bases stayed unmatched. The CDR3 region has the DNA TGTGCCAGCAGTTACTCGAGGCTAGCGGGAGGTAATGAGCAGTTCTTC. The encoded protein is CASSYSRLAGGNEQFF.

The V and J genes are TRBV19 and TRBJ2-1, with 10 bases aligning to TRBD2. CDR1 LNHDA and CDR2 SQIVND come from the germline V gene (reference sequence). There are 15 residues in the CDR3. V dropped 5 bases and J dropped 4; count of bases not matched to a gene: 5. CDR3 nucleotides: TGTGCCAGTAGTTACAGCGGGAGGGGATACAATGAGCAGTTCTTC. Residues: CASSYSGRGYNEQFF.

The chain has TRBV28 and TRBJ1-2, with D perhaps matching TRBD1 (5 bases). Germline-derived CDR1 and CDR2 are MDHEN and SYDVKM. V lost 3 bases and J 7 bases, leaving 12 bases between the germline ends. The CDR3 contains 13 residues. CDR3: CASSLEGVGGYTF. CDR3 DNA sequence: TGTGCCAGCAGTTTGGAAGGGGTCGGTGGCTACACCTTC.

V usage is TRBV5-4 and J usage is TRBJ2-7; TRBD2 agrees at 8 bases. The CDR3 spans 14 residues. The V and J ends lost 4 bases and 3 bases, in that order; junction bases with no gene match: 6. Germline values: CDR1 SGHNT, CDR2 YYREEE (reference sequence). The CDR3, as DNA: TGTGCCAGCAGCATTCAAAGCGGGAGCTACGAGCAGTACTTC. Encoded protein: CASSIQSGSYEQYF.

The chain has TRBV5-6 and TRBJ2-1; 13 nucleotides line up with TRBD2. The CDR3 has 17 residues. Germline values: CDR1 SGHDT, CDR2 YYEEEE. Trimming cost V 4 bases and J 4 bases; bases outside gene matches: 8. DNA for the CDR3: TGTGCCAGCAGCAAAAAACAACTAGCGGGAGGGTACAATGAGCAGTTCTTC. Translating gives CASSKKQLAGGYNEQFF.

V gene TRBV2 combines with J gene TRBJ1-3, with 8 bases identical to TRBD1. V was pared by 4 bases and J by 0 bases, with 5 bases of the junction left unmatched. Germline V gives CDR1 SNHLY, CDR2 FYNNEI. CDR3 length: 16 residues. CDR3 loop: CASSGQGNFSGNTIYF. The CDR3 region has the DNA TGTGCCAGCAGTGGACAGGGGAACTTCTCTGGAAACACCATATATTTT.

The V call is TRBV5-6, the J call TRBJ2-3, with TRBD1 identical over 8 bases. V shed 2 bases and J 0 bases; nucleotides not matched to a gene: 11. The CDR3 runs to 18 residues. Germline lookup yields CDR1 SGHDT and CDR2 YYEEEE. The CDR3 sequence: CASSLPTGDLYSTDTQYF. The CDR3 DNA reads as TGTGCCAGCAGCTTACCGACAGGGGACCTCTATAGCACAGATACGCAGTATTTT.